Given below is one TCR beta chain in context. Its antigen is not known. These data are taken from a study of shared clonotypes between healthy human individuals. Across the study: For every donor, three CD4 naive, three CD4 memory, two CD8 naive and one CD8 memory plates were used.

Study-level results: It was observed that roughly 5.1% of naive CD4 clonotypes were shared across several donors.

The germline CDR1 and CDR2 sequences are MDHEN and SYDVKM. V was clipped by 5 bases and J by 9 bases; unmatched bases: 10. The CDR3 runs 14 residues. Original analysis: Owing to the provision of junction-only sequences devoid of quality scores by immunoSEQ, filtering differed. The assay was immunoSEQ multiplex PCR, and TCRdb's table has in-frame clones only and misses some. D and trimming come from the DNA, and the V and J calls and clone size come from that table. The sample shows more than 400,000 clones, 90% to 96% of them seen only once. The sequencing sample was made of naive CD4+ T cells sorted from blood. Specified subset: CD45RA+ positively selected. The clonotype was recovered from a woman under 40 in good health. The rearrangement links TRBV28 to TRBJ1-1, with 9 bases matching TRBD1. The CDR3 nucleotides are TGTGCCAGCAGTCCCCCTCCGGGACAGGGAAAAGCTTTCTTT. It is translated as CASSPPPGQGKAFF.